The clone carrying this T cell receptor beta chain was seen more than once but under ten times. Its cognate antigen is unknown. V dropped 5 bases and J dropped 6 bases, with 11 bases sitting between them. Germline-derived CDR1 and CDR2 are SGHTA and FQGTGA. This CDR3 region has 13 residues. 5'RACE with constant-segment primers yielded barcoded, UMI-tagged TCR alpha and TCR beta cDNA libraries. A single record per CDR3 protein comes from TCRdb applying MiXCR to the 5' RACE reads. Among about 170,000 distinct CDR3 sequences listed, under 15% were seen once. This sample is part of a study of T-cell memory formation after mild COVID-19. Study in general: Largely donor-specific TCR clusters were found. Overall study findings and caveats: Detection of some responders pre-infection suggested pre-existing cross-reactive memory T cells participated. Day 15 to 85 contracting clones showed balanced CD4/CD8; later expanders leaned CD4+.

The clonotype originates from a man younger than 30 who had mild COVID-19 (a few samples of this study predate the infection). Cell type and time point are not known. The genes are TRBV7-3 and TRBJ2-1, with D possibly called TRBD1 or TRBD2 (5 bases each). Input material: PBMCs or a T cell subset sorted from them (not recorded which). The CDR3 DNA sequence: TGTGCCAGCAGCCCGTCAGGGACCAATGAGCAGTTCTTC. It yields the protein CASSPSGTNEQFF.